Described below is a single T cell receptor (beta chain) sequence and its context. Regarding time point: newly diagnosed GD, antithyroid drugs for less than 3 months. PBMC-extracted RNA yielded the TCR library. This record belongs to a study of regulatory T cells in long-lasting Graves disease. Germline V gene data show CDR1 as MNHEY and CDR2 as SVGEGT. CDR3 length equals 17 residues. Trimming at V came to 4 bases and at J to 6 bases, leaving 15 bases not matched to a gene. iRepertoire HTBI primers and Arm-PCR of CDR3 regions built TCR beta libraries. From the multiplex PCR reads, TCRdb called clonotypes with MiXCR, one entry per CDR3 protein. Here the sample spans 360,000 or so distinct CDR3 sequences, around 11% being singletons. Another study also made use of these data, one on T cells in Graves' hyperthyroidism and ophthalmopathy. That work states: Clinical symptoms, serum thyroxine and TRAb, thyroid ultrasound and orbital computed tomography together formed the diagnostic basis.

The clonotype comes from a woman in her late teens or twenties with Graves disease. The chain uses TRBV6-2 or TRBV6-3 and TRBJ2-7, with 10 bases matching TRBD1. This material consisted of peripheral blood mononuclear cells (PBMCs), taken at new diagnosis, from a patient treated with antithyroid drugs. The CDR3 DNA reads TGTGCCAGCAGTTTCAGGCCCGGGGACAGGGGCCTATTCGAGCAGTACTTC. It codes for CASSFRPGDRGLFEQYF.